This T cell receptor (beta chain) stems from a study of regulatory T cells in long-lasting Graves disease. Whole-study findings and limits: Favored gene segments in persistent disease were TRBV28, TRBJ1-2 and TRBJ2-5. Relative to new patients (under 1,000), persistent patients exhibited greater sharing of public clonotypes (about 3,000).

With iRepertoire HTBI primers and Arm-PCR of CDR3 regions, TCR beta libraries were built. In the original processing: The study identified 60 to 65 TRBV and about 13 TRBJ segments across samples. A single record per CDR3 protein comes from TCRdb applying MiXCR to the multiplex PCR reads. The V and J calls were determined by TCRdb, not by the authors. The data hold some 450,000 distinct CDR3 sequences, with 20% to 30% observed a single time. Germline loops: CDR1 SGHTA, CDR2 FQGTGA. The CDR3 is 15 amino acids. The V and J ends lost 5 bases and 0 bases, in that order; junction bases with no gene match: 2. Only one count was recorded for this clonotype. No antigen is known for it. Sample time point: persistent/refractory GD, antithyroid drugs over 5 years with positive TRAb. RNA extracted from PBMCs served as the sequencing template. The patients were drawn from one endocrinology department in Xi'an, China.

The sequences come from peripheral blood mononuclear cells (PBMCs), collected when the disease was refractory, from a patient treated with antithyroid drugs. The sequence derives from a female donor with Graves disease. The chain carries TRBV7-3 and TRBJ2-1, with TRBD1 matching 9 bases. This CDR3 is CASSRTGASYNEQFF. In nucleotides, the CDR3 is TGTGCCAGCAGCCGGACAGGGGCCTCCTACAATGAGCAGTTCTTC.